These T cell receptor beta chains were read from a single sample in a study of molecular identifiers for immune sequencing clone quantification. Each CDR3 protein gets one entry after TCRdb re-called the PCR reads with MiXCR. Among under 600,000 distinct CDR3 sequences listed, around 23% were seen once. What was sequenced was naive CD8+ T cells from blood, with Jurkat cell RNA spiked in. The receptors originated from a human donor in good health. Some libraries in this study had Jurkat cell RNA spiked in. CDR3s include the opening cysteine and the closing phenylalanine or tryptophan. The order of the fields is J gene, clone size, CDR3 length, D gene, V gene, CDR3 protein, CDR3 DNA. D genes are given only for firm matches. Clone size is given for some rows only: seen once, a few or many times, or a class if the clone is expanded.

J: TRBJ2-1
size: .
length: 11
D: .
V: TRBV24-1
CDR3: CATGTGNEQFF
DNA: TGTGCCACGGGTACCGGAAATGAGCAGTTCTTC

J: TRBJ2-7
size: few
length: 15
D: TRBD1
V: TRBV6-5
CDR3: CASSLRTGESYEQYF
DNA: TGTGCCAGCAGTTTAAGAACAGGGGAGTCCTACGAGCAGTACTTC

J: TRBJ1-1
size: .
length: 14
D: .
V: TRBV9
CDR3: CASSVDAEGTEAFF
DNA: TGTGCCAGCAGCGTAGACGCCGAGGGCACTGAAGCTTTCTTT

J: TRBJ2-7
size: .
length: 14
D: .
V: TRBV4-3
CDR3: CASSQTLTAYEQYF
DNA: TGCGCCAGCAGCCAAACCCTGACCGCCTACGAGCAGTACTTC

J: TRBJ1-2
size: few
length: 14
D: TRBD1
V: TRBV9
CDR3: CASSVEGQYYGYTF
DNA: TGTGCCAGCAGCGTAGAGGGACAGTACTATGGCTACACCTTC

J: TRBJ2-7
size: .
length: 16
D: TRBD1
V: TRBV6-5
CDR3: CASSCETGHPSYEQYF
DNA: TGTGCCAGCAGTTGCGAGACAGGGCATCCCTCCTACGAGCAGTACTTC

J: TRBJ2-7
size: few
length: 14
D: .
V: TRBV27
CDR3: CASSQVLGGSEQYF
DNA: TGTGCCAGCAGTCAGGTCCTGGGGGGTTCAGAGCAGTACTTC

J: TRBJ2-7
size: few
length: 14
D: .
V: TRBV9
CDR3: CASSGADPAYEQYF
DNA: TGTGCCAGCAGCGGGGCGGACCCAGCCTACGAGCAGTACTTC

J: TRBJ1-1
size: many
length: 13
D: .
V: TRBV5-1
CDR3: CASSVGKNTEAFF
DNA: TGCGCCAGCAGCGTGGGAAAGAACACTGAAGCTTTCTTT

J: TRBJ2-5
size: .
length: 14
D: .
V: TRBV5-4
CDR3: CASSPGRIEETQYF
DNA: TGTGCCAGCAGCCCGGGACGGATAGAAGAGACCCAGTACTTC

J: TRBJ2-7
size: many
length: 14
D: .
V: TRBV18
CDR3: CASSPGRGAYEQYF
DNA: TGTGCCAGCAGTCCCGGCAGGGGGGCCTACGAGCAGTACTTC

J: TRBJ2-2
size: .
length: 13
D: .
V: TRBV30
CDR3: CAWSAANTGELFF
DNA: TGTGCCTGGAGTGCGGCGAACACCGGGGAGCTGTTTTTT

J: TRBJ1-1
size: many
length: 14
D: .
V: TRBV27
CDR3: CASSSAGTFTEAFF
DNA: TGTGCCAGCAGTTCCGCCGGGACATTCACTGAAGCTTTCTTT

J: TRBJ2-3
size: few
length: 15
D: TRBD1
V: TRBV7-2
CDR3: CASSAMTGGANTQYF
DNA: TGTGCCAGCAGCGCGATGACAGGGGGCGCGAATACGCAGTATTTT

J: TRBJ1-1
size: many
length: 15
D: .
V: TRBV7-9
CDR3: CASTLTFQGSPEAFF
DNA: TGTGCCAGCACCCTCACATTCCAGGGTTCCCCTGAAGCTTTCTTT

J: TRBJ2-3
size: many
length: 15
D: TRBD2
V: TRBV7-3
CDR3: CASSLLAGYTDTQYF
DNA: TGTGCCAGCAGCCTACTAGCGGGATACACAGATACGCAGTATTTT

J: TRBJ2-1
size: .
length: 16
D: TRBD2
V: TRBV4-3
CDR3: CASSQDERGDNDEQFF
DNA: TGCGCCAGCAGCCAAGATGAGCGGGGGGACAACGATGAGCAGTTCTTC

J: TRBJ2-5
size: few
length: 15
D: TRBD2
V: TRBV7-8
CDR3: CASSVSGRWEETQYF
DNA: TGTGCCAGCAGCGTTAGCGGGAGATGGGAAGAGACCCAGTACTTC

J: TRBJ2-5
size: .
length: 16
D: TRBD2
V: TRBV12-3/TRBV12-4
CDR3: CASSTLAGASQETQYF
DNA: TGTGCCAGCAGCACACTAGCGGGGGCGTCCCAAGAGACCCAGTACTTC

J: TRBJ2-2
size: .
length: 14
D: .
V: TRBV6-4
CDR3: CASTRTANTGELFF
DNA: TGTGCCAGCACTCGGACAGCCAACACCGGGGAGCTGTTTTTT

J: TRBJ2-7
size: .
length: 15
D: .
V: TRBV4-2
CDR3: CASSQGPGGAMEQYF
DNA: TGTGCCAGCAGCCAAGGACCTGGGGGGGCCATGGAGCAGTACTTC

J: TRBJ2-6
size: few
length: 14
D: .
V: TRBV12-3/TRBV12-4
CDR3: CASKPASGANVLTF
DNA: TGTGCCAGCAAGCCGGCCTCTGGGGCCAACGTCCTGACTTTC